A single sample is the source of the 29 T cell receptor beta chains below, sequenced in a study of OX40 agonist ivuxolimab in advanced cancers. Profiling relied on immunoSEQ multiplex PCR, and the TCRdb table lists in-frame clones only, not all of them. The sample includes about 94,000 clones, more than 75% seen only once; the top ten take under 0.35%. The sample consisted of CD4+ or CD8+ T cells sorted from blood, taken in a trial of the OX40 agonist ivuxolimab. These TCRs come from an adult with an advanced solid tumor such as melanoma, head and neck, liver or kidney cancer.

This chain joins TRBV5-4 and TRBJ2-1; maybe TRBD2 (6 bases). CDR1 and CDR2 (germline): SGHNT, YYREEE (reference sequence). There are 15 residues in the CDR3. Trimming took 4 bases from V and 8 from J, leaving 19 bases between them. Written as DNA, the CDR3 is TGTGCCAGCAGCCTCAAGCGGGCTCGGGGCGATGAGCAGTTCTTC. It yields the protein CASSLKRARGDEQFF.

This chain connects TRBV7-9 to TRBJ1-1; weak D call: TRBD1 (6 bases). Germline values: CDR1 SEHNR, CDR2 FQNEAQ (reference sequence). The CDR3 has 17 amino acids. Trimming took off 5 bases at V and 5 bases at J, with 24 bases between the two ends. The CDR3 loop reads CASSRRIRGFGVTEAFF. The CDR3 DNA sequence: TGTGCCAGCAGCCGCCGGATCAGGGGATTCGGGGTAACTGAAGCTTTCTTT.

A remark on this clone: This same CDR3 is encoded by further DNA sequences in the sample. V is TRBV4-1 and J is TRBJ1-5; TRBD1 aligns across 7 bases. Germline CDR1 reads MGHRA; CDR2 reads YSYEKL. The CDR3 extends over 15 amino acids. V was clipped by 2 bases and J by 5 bases; unmatched bases: 6. CDR3 sequence reads: CASSQSSQGDQPQHF. CDR3 bases: TGCGCCAGCAGCCAATCCAGTCAGGGGGATCAGCCCCAGCATTTT.

This clone was picked up a small number of times. J is TRBJ2-1 and V is TRBV5-8, with unresolved D. Per germline, CDR1 SGHTS and CDR2 YDEGEE. The CDR3 loop spans 18 amino acids. V lost 3 bases and J lost 0, with 19 bases in between. The CDR3 is CASSSGWRARSSYNEQFF. The CDR3 DNA follows: TGTGCCAGCAGCTCGGGTTGGCGAGCCCGGAGCTCCTACAATGAGCAGTTCTTC.

The CDR3 protein is CASTGPEQPQHF. Written as DNA, the CDR3 is TGTGCCAGCACCGGCCCCGAGCAGCCCCAGCATTTT. The chain combines TRBV28 with TRBJ1-5; no firm D call. Germline V gives CDR1 MDHEN, CDR2 SYDVKM. Trimming stripped 7 bases from V and 7 bases from J, with 11 bases between. The CDR3 loop spans 12 amino acids.

The rearrangement joins TRBV6-5 to TRBJ1-1; D gene uncertain. V shed 5 bases and J shed 11 bases, with 12 bases lying between them. Germline assignment: CDR1 MNHEY and CDR2 SVGAGI. This CDR3 spans 11 amino acids. The CDR3 nucleotides are TGTGCCAGCAGTGAAAATGCCGAGGCTTTCTTT. Its protein is CASSENAEAFF.

This chain's CDR3 is CASRIGGPNTGELFF. In DNA, the CDR3 is TGTGCCAGCAGGATAGGGGGGCCGAACACCGGGGAGCTGTTTTTT. The V gene is TRBV7-9, the J gene TRBJ2-2; either TRBD1 or TRBD2 may supply D (6 bases each). V was pared by 6 bases and J by 0 bases, with 11 bases between. CDR3 length equals 15 residues. The germline V gene has CDR1 SEHNR and CDR2 FQNEAQ (reference sequence).

This clone has only a few counts. V and J are TRBV7-8 and TRBJ2-7; 14 nucleotides align to TRBD2. This CDR3 is built from 16 residues. The V and J ends lost 0 bases and 5 bases, in that order; junction bases with no gene match: 3. CDR1 and CDR2 from the germline V gene are SGHVS and FQNEAQ. The CDR3 sequence is CASSLAGTSGGHEQYF. CDR3 nucleotide sequence: TGTGCCAGCAGCTTAGCTGGGACTAGCGGGGGACACGAGCAGTACTTC.

In regard to this clone: Mismatch with germline at one junction end may stem from a read error. This rearrangement joins TRBV5-1 to TRBJ1-6; 9 bases map to TRBD1. The CDR3 loop spans 16 amino acids. Germline loops: CDR1 SGHRS, CDR2 YFSETQ. CDR3 sequence (DNA): TGCGCCAGCAGTTTGGCGGACAGGGGATATAATTCACCCCTCCACTTT. Encoded protein: CASSLADRGYNSPLHF.

J is TRBJ2-3 and V is TRBV7-8, with TRBD1 identical over 7 bases. V shed 7 bases, J shed 0 bases, and the junction held 7 bases outside the gene matches. The CDR3 extends over 15 amino acids. Germline CDR1 and CDR2: SGHVS and FQNEAQ. CDR3: CASTQTGSSTDTQYF. The DNA for the CDR3 is TGTGCCAGCACCCAGACAGGGTCTAGCACAGATACGCAGTATTTT.

This clone was counted a few times. The chain couples TRBV4-1 to TRBJ2-7; D gene uncertain. There are 13 residues in the CDR3. CDR1 is MGHRA, CDR2 YSYEKL, per germline. V lost 1 base and J lost 0, with 4 bases in between. In DNA form, the CDR3 reads TGCGCCAGCAGCCAAGGGGTCTCCTACGAGCAGTACTTC. This codes for CASSQGVSYEQYF.

The V call is TRBV4-2, the J call TRBJ2-1, with 11 bases matching TRBD2. The CDR3 has 18 amino acids. V gave up 4 bases and J gave up 8 bases; unmatched junction bases: 16. Germline CDR1 reads LGHNA; CDR2 reads YNFKEQ. CDR3 protein: CASSPEFQLAGAGDEQFF. DNA of the CDR3: TGTGCCAGCAGCCCCGAGTTCCAACTAGCGGGGGCGGGGGATGAGCAGTTCTTC.

The chain couples TRBV7-9 to TRBJ2-5; no clear D gene. The V gene's germline CDR1 is SEHNR and CDR2 FQNEAQ (reference sequence). The CDR3 loop spans 13 amino acids. Trimming took 3 bases from V and 4 from J, leaving 9 bases between them. The CDR3 here is CASSLGEAETQYF. The CDR3 region has the DNA TGTGCCAGCAGCTTGGGTGAGGCAGAGACCCAGTACTTC.

The chain uses TRBV5-1 and TRBJ1-1, with D possibly being TRBD1 (5 bases). This CDR3 contains 15 residues. Germline CDR1 and CDR2: SGHRS and YFSETQ. The V and J ends lost 0 bases and 5 bases respectively, with 14 bases between them. CDR3 DNA sequence: TGCGCCAGCAGCTTGGTGGCTGGGGCGCGTACTGAAGCTTTCTTT. Amino acid sequence: CASSLVAGARTEAFF.

This chain joins TRBV11-2 and TRBJ2-5, with 9 bases that match TRBD2. In germline, CDR1 is SGHAT, CDR2 FQNNGV. CDR3 size: 16 residues. V dropped 5 bases and J dropped 3; count of bases not matched to a gene: 10. The CDR3 region is CASSKYAQRGEETQYF. The CDR3 nucleotides are TGTGCCAGCAGCAAATACGCCCAGCGGGGGGAAGAGACCCAGTACTTC. The whole variable domain, remainder taken from reference TRBV11-2 and TRBJ2-5, is EAGVAQSPRYKIIEKRQSVAFWCNPISGHATLYWYQQILGQGPKLLIQFQNNGVVDDSQLPKDRFSAERLKGVDSTLKIQPAKLEDSAVYLCASSKYAQRGEETQYFGPGTRLLVL.

The V and J genes are TRBV15 and TRBJ1-2, with TRBD1 matching 8 bases. Trimming took 3 bases from V and 4 from J; bases not matched to a gene: 13. The CDR3 covers 17 residues. The germline V gene has CDR1 LNHNV and CDR2 YYDKDF (reference sequence). The DNA for the CDR3 is TGTGCCACCAGCAGCCCGCGAACGACAGGGGATGGCTATGGCTACACCTTC. Its protein is CATSSPRTTGDGYGYTF.

This clone was recorded only once. CDR3 bases: TGTGCCAGCAGGGACAGACAGGGACTTAATGAAAAACTGTTTTTT. Its protein product is CASRDRQGLNEKLFF. V usage is TRBV2 and J usage is TRBJ1-4, with 7 bases aligning to TRBD1. J was trimmed by 4 bases and V by 6 bases; bases with no gene match: 8. Germline CDR1 is SNHLY and CDR2 is FYNNEI. This CDR3 is built from 15 residues.

The V call is TRBV13, the J call TRBJ1-1, with 7 nucleotides matching TRBD1. The germline gives CDR1 PRHDT, CDR2 FYEKMQ (reference sequence). V gave up 4 bases and J gave up 5 bases; unmatched junction bases: 7. The CDR3 is made up of 14 amino acids. The CDR3 loop is CASSYRDRGTEAFF. The CDR3 coding sequence is TGTGCCAGCAGCTACCGGGACAGAGGGACTGAAGCTTTCTTT.

The genes are TRBV7-8 and TRBJ2-7; no clear D gene. CDR1 is SGHVS, CDR2 FQNEAQ, per germline. V dropped 1 base and J dropped 3 bases, with 4 bases sitting between them. The CDR3 sequence is 12 residues long. The DNA for the CDR3 is TGTGCCAGCAGCTTAGAGAACTACGAGCAGTACTTC. This encodes CASSLENYEQYF.

The V call is TRBV27, the J call TRBJ2-5; D unresolved. The CDR3 consists of 12 residues. The V end was cut by 10 bases, the J end by 1 base, with 10 bases between. Per the germline V gene, CDR1 is MNHEY and CDR2 is SMNVEV (reference sequence). This chain's CDR3 is CATGRTQETQYF. As DNA, the CDR3 is TGTGCCACCGGACGGACCCAAGAGACCCAGTACTTC.

This chain links TRBV2 with TRBJ2-5; tentative D call: TRBD2 (5 bases). The CDR3 covers 14 residues. Germline lookup yields CDR1 SNHLY and CDR2 FYNNEI. The V end was cut by 6 bases, the J end by 0 bases, with 11 bases between. CDR3 loop: CASRDRTHQETQYF. The CDR3 bases are TGTGCCAGCAGGGATCGGACTCACCAAGAGACCCAGTACTTC.

V is TRBV5-4 and J is TRBJ1-1, with 7 bases that match TRBD1. V dropped 4 bases and J dropped 3; count of bases not matched to a gene: 6. CDR3 length equals 14 residues. Germline CDR1 reads SGHNT; CDR2 reads YYREEE (reference sequence). The CDR3 DNA follows: TGTGCCAGCAGCCCACGGGACAGATACACTGAAGCTTTCTTT. Translation: CASSPRDRYTEAFF.

This chain links TRBV7-2 with TRBJ2-7; 8 bases fit TRBD2. Germline V gene sequence: CDR1 SGHTA, CDR2 FQGNSA. The CDR3 has 16 amino acids. The V gene end was trimmed by 6 bases and the J gene end by 2 bases; junction bases not matched to a gene: 12. CDR3 sequence (DNA): TGTGCCAGCAGAGATATTAGCGGGGAACGTCCCTACGAGCAGTACTTC. This encodes CASRDISGERPYEQYF.

V gene TRBV6-6 combines with J gene TRBJ2-7; maybe TRBD1 (5 bases). The CDR3 contains 15 residues. The ends were cut back, 8 bases at V and 0 bases at J, with 17 bases in the middle. Germline lookup yields CDR1 MNHNY and CDR2 SVGAGI (reference sequence). The CDR3 loop reads CASGKADSNSYEQYF. The CDR3 DNA reads as TGTGCCAGCGGAAAAGCCGACAGTAACTCCTACGAGCAGTACTTC.

The chain is built from TRBV27 and TRBJ1-2; D perhaps matches TRBD1 (5 bases). The length of the CDR3 is 14 residues. CDR1 MNHEY and CDR2 SMNVEV come from the germline V gene (reference sequence). Trimming took off 2 bases at V and 7 bases at J, with 14 bases between the two ends. CDR3 sequence (DNA): TGTGCCAGCAGTTTAAGAAGGGGCGAGGCTGGCTACACCTTC. This encodes CASSLRRGEAGYTF.

V is TRBV7-3 and J is TRBJ2-5, with D possibly matching TRBD2 (5 bases). Looked up from germline, CDR1 is SGHTA and CDR2 is FQGTGA. Between the trimmed V and J ends, which lost 2 bases and 5 bases, there was a span of 9 bases. The CDR3 extends over 13 amino acids. CDR3 DNA sequence: TGTGCCAGCAGCTTAGGCGGGCTGGAGACCCAGTACTTC. It yields the protein CASSLGGLETQYF.

The chain carries TRBV10-3 and TRBJ1-2, with 9 bases matching TRBD1. The J segment lost 4 bases and the V segment lost 7 bases, leaving 7 bases of the junction unmatched. CDR1 is ENHRY, CDR2 SYGVKD, per germline. The CDR3 is 14 residues long. The CDR3 DNA sequence: TGTGCCATCAAGGGGGACAGGGTTGGCTATGGCTACACCTTC. Its protein product is CAIKGDRVGYGYTF.

In its sample, this clone was seen once. This chain's CDR3 is CASSLLPISILNTEAFF. CDR3 coding DNA: TGCGCCAGCAGCTTGTTACCAATAAGTATCTTGAACACTGAAGCTTTCTTT. The gene calls are TRBV5-1 and TRBJ1-1, with unresolved D. Germline V lookup: CDR1 SGHRS, CDR2 YFSETQ. V lost 1 base to trimming and J lost 0 bases, with 16 bases between them. The CDR3 sequence is 17 residues long.

The chain carries TRBV6-4 and TRBJ2-1; TRBD2 matches 7 bases. The CDR3 has 14 residues. The ends lost 6 bases at V and 7 bases at J; junction bases unmatched: 9. Per the germline V gene, CDR1 is MRHNA and CDR2 is SNTAGT. DNA for the CDR3: TGTGCCAGCAGCGGCGGGGGTATAGGGAATGAGCAGTTCTTC. Its protein is CASSGGGIGNEQFF.